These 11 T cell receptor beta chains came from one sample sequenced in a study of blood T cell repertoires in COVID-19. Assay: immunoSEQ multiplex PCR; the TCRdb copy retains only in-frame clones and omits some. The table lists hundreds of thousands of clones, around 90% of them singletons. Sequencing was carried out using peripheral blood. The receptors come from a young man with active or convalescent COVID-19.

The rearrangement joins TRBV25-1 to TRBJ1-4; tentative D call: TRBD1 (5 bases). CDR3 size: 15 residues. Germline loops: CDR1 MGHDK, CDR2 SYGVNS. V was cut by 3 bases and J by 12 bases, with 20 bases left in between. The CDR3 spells CASSDNRTPGRQLFF. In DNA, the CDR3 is TGTGCCAGCAGTGACAACAGGACCCCCGGGCGGCAACTGTTTTTT.

The CDR3 loop is CASSLGAHGGNEKLFF. In DNA form, the CDR3 reads TGCGCCAGCAGCTTGGGGGCTCACGGAGGAAATGAAAAACTGTTTTTT. J is TRBJ1-4 and V is TRBV5-1; D gene uncertain. The germline V gene has CDR1 SGHRS and CDR2 YFSETQ. Between the trimmed V and J ends, which lost 0 bases and 5 bases, there was a span of 14 bases. This CDR3 has 16 amino acids.

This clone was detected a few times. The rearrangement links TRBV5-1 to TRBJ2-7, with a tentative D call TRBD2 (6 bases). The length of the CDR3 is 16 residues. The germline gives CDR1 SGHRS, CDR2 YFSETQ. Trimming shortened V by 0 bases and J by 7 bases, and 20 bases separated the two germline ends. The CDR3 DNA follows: TGCGCCAGCAGCTTGGCCGCTGTCAGGAACGGGGGTGAGCAGTACTTC. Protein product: CASSLAAVRNGGEQYF.

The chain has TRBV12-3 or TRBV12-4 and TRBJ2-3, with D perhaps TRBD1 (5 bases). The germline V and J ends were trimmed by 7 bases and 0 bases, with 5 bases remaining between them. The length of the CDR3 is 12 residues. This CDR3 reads CASKGSTDTQYF. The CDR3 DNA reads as TGTGCCAGCAAGGGGAGCACAGATACGCAGTATTTT.

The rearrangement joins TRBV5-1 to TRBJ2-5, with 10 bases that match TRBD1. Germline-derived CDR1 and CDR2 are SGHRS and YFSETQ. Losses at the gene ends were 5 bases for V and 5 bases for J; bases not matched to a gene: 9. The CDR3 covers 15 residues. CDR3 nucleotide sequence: TGCGCCAGCAGTTCAACCCCGGGACAGGGGGAGACCCAGTACTTC. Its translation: CASSSTPGQGETQYF.

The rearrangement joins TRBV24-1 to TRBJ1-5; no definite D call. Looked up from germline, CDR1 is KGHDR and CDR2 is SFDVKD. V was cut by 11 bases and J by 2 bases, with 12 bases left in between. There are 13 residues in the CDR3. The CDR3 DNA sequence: TGTGCCATTGCTGGAGGACGCAATCAGCCCCAGCATTTT. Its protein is CAIAGGRNQPQHF.

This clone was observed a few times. In DNA, the CDR3 is TGTGCCAGCAGCTTGACAGCTAATGAAAAACTGTTTTTT. Translation gives CASSLTANEKLFF. V is TRBV11-2 and J is TRBJ1-4; maybe TRBD1 (5 bases). Trimming left V 3 bases short and J 3 bases short, with 5 bases between. The CDR3 is 13 amino acids. Germline CDR1 is SGHAT and CDR2 is FQNNGV.

The CDR3 DNA reads TGTGCCAGCTCACCCAACCGGGGAGGCATCGAAAGCACCATATATTTT. Amino acids: CASSPNRGGIESTIYF. The V and J genes are TRBV18 and TRBJ1-3; no clear D gene. Germline lookup yields CDR1 KGHSH and CDR2 LQKENI. This CDR3 has 16 residues. The V end was cut by 3 bases, the J end by 9 bases, with 21 bases between.

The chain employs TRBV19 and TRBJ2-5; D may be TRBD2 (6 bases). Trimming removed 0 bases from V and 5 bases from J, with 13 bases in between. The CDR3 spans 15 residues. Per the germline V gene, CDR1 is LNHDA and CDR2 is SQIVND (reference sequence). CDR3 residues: CASSIDGGSLETQYF. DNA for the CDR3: TGTGCCAGTAGTATAGATGGGGGGTCCTTGGAGACCCAGTACTTC.

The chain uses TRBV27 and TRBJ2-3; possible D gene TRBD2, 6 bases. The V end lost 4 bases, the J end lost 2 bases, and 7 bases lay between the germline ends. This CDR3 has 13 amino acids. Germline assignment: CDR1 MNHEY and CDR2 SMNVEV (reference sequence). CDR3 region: CASSSGLTDTQYF. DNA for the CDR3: TGTGCCAGCAGTTCGGGACTCACAGATACGCAGTATTTT.

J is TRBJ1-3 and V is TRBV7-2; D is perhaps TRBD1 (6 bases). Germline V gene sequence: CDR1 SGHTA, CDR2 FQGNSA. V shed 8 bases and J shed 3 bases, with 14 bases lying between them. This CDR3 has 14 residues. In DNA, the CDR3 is TGTGCCAGCCGGGACACTGGAGGTGGAAACACCATATATTTT. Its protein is CASRDTGGGNTIYF.